What follows are 18 T cell receptor beta chains derived from one specimen sequenced in a study of blood T cell repertoires in COVID-19. Sequencing used immunoSEQ multiplex PCR; TCRdb keeps in-frame clones, though not all of them. The sample contains 240,000 or so clones, roughly four fifths of which appear only once. The sample taken for sequencing was peripheral blood. These receptors originate from a woman aged 55 to 70 with active or convalescent COVID-19.

This clone appeared a single time. V gene TRBV3-1 (or the pseudogene TRBV3-2) combines with J gene TRBJ1-5; tentatively, D is TRBD1 (5 bases). Between the trimmed V and J ends, which lost 6 bases and 7 bases, there was a span of 19 bases. CDR1 is LGHDT and CDR2 is YNNKEL in the germline V gene (reference sequence). The CDR3 extends over 15 amino acids. The CDR3 bases are TGTGCCAGCAGTCCCACTCATGCGGGGCACCAGCCCCAGCATTTT. Translating gives CASSPTHAGHQPQHF.

This chain joins TRBV5-1 and TRBJ2-5; possible D gene TRBD2, 5 bases. The V gene's germline CDR1 is SGHRS and CDR2 YFSETQ. This CDR3 contains 16 residues. The germline V and J ends were trimmed by 5 bases and 4 bases, with 21 bases remaining between them. The CDR3 is CASSLGGVGLGETQYF. The CDR3 region has the DNA TGCGCCAGCAGTCTTGGAGGTGTAGGGTTAGGAGAGACCCAGTACTTC.

This clone was detected many times. CDR3 DNA sequence: TGCGCCAGCAGTGGAGGGGGCCCCCAAGAGACCCAGTACTTC. Amino acid sequence: CASSGGGPQETQYF. J is TRBJ2-5 and V is TRBV10-2, with 7 bases fitting TRBD1. CDR3 size: 14 residues. V was pared by 4 bases and J by 1 base, with 3 bases of the junction left unmatched. Germline V gives CDR1 WSHSY, CDR2 SAAADI.

The gene calls are TRBV4-3 and TRBJ2-3, with a weak D call TRBD2 (5 bases). Germline V CDR1 and CDR2: LGHNA, YSLEER. The CDR3 spans 13 residues. With 4 bases removed from V and 4 bases from J, the gap between germline ends came to 9 bases. The CDR3 coding sequence is TGCGCCAGCAGCCGGACTCTTGCAGATACGCAGTATTTT. It is translated as CASSRTLADTQYF.

This clone was seen a single time. The gene calls are TRBV19 and TRBJ1-5, with D unresolved. Germline V CDR1 and CDR2: LNHDA, SQIVND (reference sequence). The CDR3 has 16 residues. V was trimmed by 1 base and J by 3 bases, leaving 13 bases between them. Written as DNA, the CDR3 is TGTGCCAGTAGTATAGGAGGTACCCAACCCAATCAGCCCCAGCATTTT. It yields the protein CASSIGGTQPNQPQHF.

The chain employs TRBV27 and TRBJ1-1; 7 positions agree with TRBD1. J gave up 1 base and V 2 bases, and 7 bases lay outside the gene matches. This CDR3 has 16 amino acids. From germline, CDR1 is MNHEY and CDR2 SMNVEV (reference sequence). Here the CDR3 reads CASSLLPGTANTEAFF. The CDR3 nucleotides read TGTGCCAGCAGTTTACTTCCCGGGACAGCGAACACTGAAGCTTTCTTT.

This clone was seen once. V gene TRBV19 combines with J gene TRBJ2-1; 8 positions agree with TRBD1. This CDR3 contains 14 residues. Germline V gene data show CDR1 as LNHDA and CDR2 as SQIVND (reference sequence). V lost 3 bases to trimming and J lost 4 bases; unmatched junction nucleotides: 2. CDR3 sequence (DNA): TGTGCCAGTAGTATGAGACAGGGGTACAATGAGCAGTTCTTC. It codes for CASSMRQGYNEQFF. Full variable domain (missing parts from reference TRBV19 and TRBJ2-1): DGGITQSPKYLFRKEGQNVTLSCEQNLNHDAMYWYRQDPGQGLRLIYYSQIVNDFQKGDIAEGYSVSREKKESFPLTVTSAQKNPTAFYLCASSMRQGYNEQFFGPGTRLTVL.

The rearrangement uses TRBV19 and TRBJ1-1; a weak D match, TRBD1 (5 bases). V lost 7 bases and J 4 bases, leaving 22 bases between the germline ends. The CDR3 covers 16 residues. The V gene's germline CDR1 is LNHDA and CDR2 SQIVND (reference sequence). The CDR3 DNA sequence: TGTGCCAGTAAGGTATTTGGGGGGGTGGTCGGCACTGAAGCTTTCTTT. Its protein is CASKVFGGVVGTEAFF.

The chain couples TRBV21-1 to TRBJ2-1; TRBD2 is the table's D call and was not checked against the DNA. TRBV21-1 is classified as a pseudogene. The CDR3 has 16 amino acids. The CDR3 DNA sequence: TGTGCCAGCAGCATATCTCTAAGCAGCGTATACAATGAGCAGTTCTTC. Protein: CASSISLSSVYNEQFF.

The genes are TRBV15 and TRBJ2-1; D gene unclear. Germline values: CDR1 LNHNV, CDR2 YYDKDF (reference sequence). The CDR3 runs to 18 residues. V lost 0 bases to trimming and J lost 8 bases, with 23 bases between them. This CDR3 is CATSRDLLSSRPLDEQFF. For the CDR3, the DNA is TGTGCCACCAGCAGAGATTTATTGTCCTCGCGGCCCCTCGATGAGCAGTTCTTC.

The chain carries TRBV9 and TRBJ1-1, with a tentative D call TRBD1 (5 bases). Looked up from germline, CDR1 is SGDLS and CDR2 is YYNGEE. This CDR3 is built from 15 residues. V was clipped by 4 bases and J by 2 bases, with 15 bases between them. In nucleotides, the CDR3 is TGTGCCAGCAGCCCCTTGGACATGCGCAACACTGAAGCTTTCTTT. The encoded protein is CASSPLDMRNTEAFF.

The chain links TRBV4-1 to TRBJ2-3; perhaps TRBD1 as D (6 bases). Between the trimmed V and J ends, which lost 0 bases and 4 bases, there was a span of 11 bases. The CDR3 contains 15 residues. CDR1 is MGHRA, CDR2 YSYEKL, per germline. The CDR3 loop is CASSQDRGSPDTQYF. CDR3 in DNA: TGCGCCAGCAGCCAAGACAGGGGCTCCCCAGATACGCAGTATTTT.

The table lists this clone with a few counts. CDR3 region: CASNPLGGDSPLHF. CDR3 sequence (DNA): TGTGCCAGCAACCCACTTGGGGGGGATTCACCCCTCCACTTT. The chain employs TRBV28 and TRBJ1-6; D may be TRBD1 (5 bases). The V end was cut by 7 bases, the J end by 8 bases, with 15 bases between. Germline lookup yields CDR1 MDHEN and CDR2 SYDVKM. This CDR3 has 14 amino acids.

This clone showed up just once. The J gene is TRBJ2-3, the V gene TRBV9, with 7 bases that match TRBD1. Germline CDR1 is SGDLS and CDR2 is YYNGEE. The CDR3 runs 15 residues. After removal of 0 bases from V and 14 bases from J, the junction contained 15 bases not matched to a gene. The chain's CDR3 is CASSVDMDGGQLMYF. The CDR3 region has the DNA TGTGCCAGCAGCGTAGATATGGATGGGGGACAGCTAATGTATTTT.

This clone showed up just once. This chain links TRBV11-2 with TRBJ2-2; D possibly corresponds to TRBD2 (7 bases). V dropped 5 bases and J dropped 1 base, with 14 bases sitting between them. The CDR3 sequence is 16 residues long. CDR1 and CDR2 (germline): SGHAT, FQNNGV. The CDR3 sequence is CASSPGGHMNTGELFF. Here the CDR3 DNA reads TGTGCCAGCAGCCCGGGGGGACACATGAACACCGGGGAGCTGTTTTTT. The full variable domain, its missing parts supplied by reference TRBV11-2 and TRBJ2-2, is EAGVAQSPRYKIIEKRQSVAFWCNPISGHATLYWYQQILGQGPKLLIQFQNNGVVDDSQLPKDRFSAERLKGVDSTLKIQPAKLEDSAVYLCASSPGGHMNTGELFFGEGSRLTVL.

The V and J genes are TRBV2 and TRBJ1-2, with TRBD1 matching 9 bases. After removal of 6 bases from V and 2 bases from J, the junction contained 1 base not matched to a gene. This CDR3 has 13 amino acids. Germline V gives CDR1 SNHLY, CDR2 FYNNEI. The CDR3 loop reads CASRGTGNYGYTF. CDR3 bases: TGTGCCAGCAGGGGGACAGGGAACTATGGCTACACCTTC.

This chain connects TRBV19 to TRBJ2-5, with 8 positions matching TRBD1. In germline, CDR1 is LNHDA, CDR2 SQIVND (reference sequence). CDR3 length equals 13 residues. V lost 8 bases to trimming and J lost 5 bases; unmatched junction nucleotides: 7. The CDR3 here is CASARQGRETQYF. CDR3 coding DNA: TGTGCCAGTGCAAGACAGGGGAGGGAGACCCAGTACTTC. The variable domain in full, completed from reference TRBV19 and TRBJ2-5, reads DGGITQSPKYLFRKEGQNVTLSCEQNLNHDAMYWYRQDPGQGLRLIYYSQIVNDFQKGDIAEGYSVSREKKESFPLTVTSAQKNPTAFYLCASARQGRETQYFGPGTRLLVL.

CDR3 DNA sequence: TGTGCCAGCAGTCTAGGGAGGGGGTACGGAAACACCATATATTTT. This codes for CASSLGRGYGNTIYF. The chain carries TRBV6-5 and TRBJ1-3; D possibly corresponds to TRBD1 (6 bases). The germline V gene has CDR1 MNHEY and CDR2 SVGAGI. V was clipped by 5 bases and J by 4 bases, with 15 bases between them. The CDR3 extends over 15 amino acids.